Listed below are T cell receptor beta chains from one sample, sequenced in a study of post-analysis software for immune sequencing data. TCRdb passed the PCR reads through MiXCR, listing each CDR3 protein once. The top ten hold around 10% of the sample, which has about 460,000 distinct CDR3 sequences, nearly 45% seen once. Material: blood. Every receptor here comes from a girl aged 5-17 years with multiple sclerosis. Each CDR3 is given with its conserved first and last residue. Some rows have no size entry. The others give once, few or many, or a class for an expanded clone.

.	TRBV20-1	CSARSGTSEYNEQFF
few	TRBV7-2	CASSLTGTLSYNEQFF
few	TRBV2	CASRSRDDPYEQYF
.	TRBV15	CATSRGQGADETQYF
.	TRBV29-1	CSARLDRAKETQYF
.	TRBV6-6	CASSGQGDYGYTF
once	TRBV12-3/TRBV12-4	CASSFQGRSNQPQHF
.	TRBV12-3/TRBV12-4	CASSFDTNNEQFF
.	TRBV20-1	CSARSGQGSLYEQYF
.	TRBV9	CASSVGGQINEQFF
few	TRBV7-9	CASSLGGQGPASYEQYF
.	TRBV29-1	CSVGMGGTETQYF
once	TRBV3-1	CASSRLAGEITDTQYF
.	TRBV28	CASSLGGVGNEQFF
few	TRBV10-3	CAISERTDGYTF
few	TRBV7-2	CASSLGAGVLDTQYF
.	TRBV28	CASSYHGSNQPQHF
few	TRBV7-9	CASSPYAEQYF
few	TRBV6-5	CASSYQAGGDIQYF
.	TRBV29-1	CSAYSGTGVTEAFF
.	TRBV7-3	CASSLTRGSYNEQFF
.	TRBV28	CASSLSGLAGADTQYF
many	TRBV2	CASSEAPLAGVNEQFF
.	TRBV20-1	CSARDMGLAGEGEYNEQFF
.	TRBV20-1	CSAPLAFSSYEQYF
.	TRBV10-3	CAISMSGGRSPLHF
few	TRBV7-6	CASSFGRQSSSYEQYF
.	TRBV7-9	CASSLVGSTSPQHF
few	TRBV4-1	CASSLLAGVLNEQFF
.	TRBV5-1	CASSSEPSGANVLTF
few	TRBV29-1	CSVDRVGSGNTIYF
few	TRBV7-2	CASRWGLEPDTQYF
few	TRBV24-1	CATSDQGGNEQFF
.	TRBV29-1	CSVSPGQTNTEAFF
few	TRBV21-1	CASSKARGRRTDTQYF
.	TRBV11-2	CASSRAPNTEAFF
few	TRBV6-5	CASRLQREGTYEQYF
.	TRBV10-3	CAIRGGARKETQYF
.	TRBV12-3/TRBV12-4	CASSRGQGILSEQYF
.	TRBV9	CASSPEREFGDTQYF
few	TRBV5-1	CASSVTGFGNEQFF
many	TRBV28	CASSPSGSEGSQYF
.	TRBV7-9	CASSLTRGVSSYEQYF
.	TRBV6-6	CASSGGQVYGYTF
.	TRBV10-3	CAISEGMQGLYNEQFF
few	TRBV5-5	CASSLWLDNSPLHF
medium-sized	TRBV7-6	CASSLGAAGSSYEQYF
.	TRBV5-1	CASSHGQETANYEQYF
few	TRBV9	CASSVGSPNEQFF